This TCR beta chain comes out of a study of OX40 agonist ivuxolimab in advanced cancers. The overall study: Ivuxolimab, an agonistic anti-OX40 (CD134) antibody, was given to patients. Three partial responders included one hepatocellular carcinoma patient and two cutaneous melanoma patients. Overall study results and limits: Clones of CD4+ and CD8+ blood T cells grew by week 6 at doses of 0.1 to 3.0 mg/kg. Among some nonresponders, normalized T-cell clonal expansion was also low.

Sequencing used immunoSEQ multiplex PCR; TCRdb keeps in-frame clones, though not all of them. The sample lists 71,000 or so clones; roughly three quarters were seen once. CDR1 is MNHEY, CDR2 SMNVEV, per germline (reference sequence). This CDR3 contains 15 residues. Trimming pared 6 bases from V and 1 base from J, leaving 15 bases between. This clone was detected once. What it recognizes is unknown. The rearrangement joins TRBV27 to TRBJ1-1; the D is unclear. The clonotype comes from an adult with an advanced solid tumor such as melanoma, head and neck, liver or kidney cancer. The source was CD4+ or CD8+ T cells sorted from blood, collected in a trial of the OX40 agonist ivuxolimab. The CDR3 DNA is TGTGCCAGCAGAACCCCGAGACAAAGGAACACTGAAGCTTTCTTT. Encoded protein: CASRTPRQRNTEAFF.